The following is a T cell receptor beta chain sequence with its context. This clonotype was seen only a few times. This receptor's antigen is unknown. Qualities for individual bases were not recorded, and no much larger clone is one base off. All donors were healthy Caucasians. The twin cohort comprised three pairs of female monozygotic twins, all aged roughly 18 to 30 years. Miltenyi CD45RO+ enrichment and human naive T-cell isolation kits were used to isolate memory (CD45RO+) and naive T cells from PBMC. The CDR1 and CDR2 encoded by the germline V gene are SGHNT and YENEEA. Germline trimming amounts to 0 bases on V and 1 base on J, with 4 as the count of junction bases outside the gene matches. From its cysteine to its phenylalanine, the CDR3 spans 17 amino acids. The CDR3 DNA has 51 bases and is translated from base 1. The record originates from a study of identical twins (dated by TCRdb to about 2016). Regarding the study in general: TCR alpha and beta repertoires from monozygotic twins, unrelated adults of various ages and cord blood were deep-sequenced to test whether fetal clonotypes persist. To rule out contamination, replicate twin experiments were performed at different times with different library preparation protocols. Study-wide conclusions, independent of this receptor: A weaker excess of twin sharing was found in beta out-of-frame sequences because the signal-to-noise ratio was lowered by fewer shared sequences. Because the same donors could not be followed over many years, the conclusions depended on cross-sectional statistical analysis. Compared with coincidental sharing between unrelated individuals, out-of-frame TCR alpha sequences shared between twins had an excess of sequences with low generation probability. Abundant cord blood beta clonotypes had fewer insertions, young adult naive repertoires showed a similar but weaker trend, and memory repertoires showed no such trend. Invariant T cells such as MAIT and iNKT could partly confound zero-insertion analyses, although diverse VJ usage argued against such confounding for most clonotypes. In monozygotic twins, out-of-frame TCR alpha sharing was systematically underestimated by recombination models, although the models agreed with sharing between unrelated individuals.

The library was obtained by 5' RACE. The reads were generated on an Illumina HiSeq 2000. A universal primer binding site was added through template switching, and the final cDNA carried a unique molecular identifier so that TCR cDNA molecules could be counted accurately. First-strand cDNA for TCR alpha and beta chains was synthesized from specific primers in the conserved constant-segment region. To control for contamination, each cDNA library was double barcoded with a SMART-Mk sample barcode plus Illumina barcodes. TruSeq adapter sequences along with Illumina sample barcodes were introduced in two successive PCR steps. TCR alpha and beta cDNA libraries were sequenced on the Illumina HiSeq platform with custom primers. Under the source paper's analysis protocol: MiGEC was used to process raw reads and extract unique molecular identifiers, and MiXCR was used to find CDR3 positions. Recombination models were inferred per individual with the repgenHMM and IGoR tools using an EM algorithm. Shared clonotype analysis was performed with the tcR package in R, normalizing sharing by the product of cloneset sizes. To study raw recombination free of thymic and clonal selection effects, out-of-frame nonproductive sequences were analyzed. TCRdb reanalyzed the raw reads on its own, using fastp at Q25 for trimming and MiXCR for clone calling, and kept in-frame beta chains. Rows with a matching CDR3 protein are joined into one entry that keeps the most common DNA and genes. The V and J calls and clone size come from TCRdb's table, not from the authors' own analysis. The sample data list nearly 250,000 distinct CDR3 sequences, and roughly 7% of these were observed just once. The top ten clonotypes cover under 4% of the sample.

These data also featured in a second study, about yellow fever vaccine responses in identical twins. As the second study states: The T cell response to vaccination in identical twins was reported by the authors to appear partly convergent and partly personalized. Focusing on identical twins, the study followed the T cell clones that responded to the vaccine, and did so with precision.

The TCR comes from a woman between 18 and 29 years old in good health. The sequenced sample consisted of memory (CD45RO+) T cells sorted from blood. Interpreted using the paper, the cell subset or site label stands for: CD45RO+ enriched T cells. The chain is assembled from TRBV11-3 and TRBJ2-3, with 10 bases in between that match TRBD2. The CDR3 region: CASSLEGLAAGTDTQYF. The DNA sequence follows: TGTGCCAGCAGCTTAGAAGGACTAGCGGCAGGCACAGATACGCAGTATTTT.